The clone carrying this T cell receptor beta chain has a single count. What it recognizes is unknown. Arm-PCR of CDR3 regions and iRepertoire HTBI primers were used to build TCR beta libraries. TCRdb re-called the multiplex PCR reads through MiXCR, storing one row per CDR3 protein. This sample has 380,000 or so distinct CDR3 sequences, with about a sixth found just once. The data were obtained in a study of regulatory T cells in long-lasting Graves disease. The germline gives CDR1 SGDLS, CDR2 YYNGEE. Trimming pared 0 bases from V and 7 bases from J, leaving 5 bases between. The CDR3 length is 13 residues. Study outcomes and limitations: The number of shared public clonotypes was higher in persistent patients (approximately 2,500) than new patients (roughly 970).

The time point denotes: newly diagnosed GD, antithyroid drugs for less than 3 months. Extracted RNA from PBMCs served as the source of the TCR library. These data are also associated with another study on T cells in Graves' hyperthyroidism and ophthalmopathy. That source reports: Diagnoses were established using clinical symptoms, serum thyroxine and TRAb, thyroid ultrasound and orbital computed tomography. Median prediction lead before ophthalmopathy onset was around 7 months with the model.

The source is a woman between 18 and 29 years old with Graves disease. J is TRBJ1-6 and V is TRBV9; D gene uncertain. The specimen was peripheral blood mononuclear cells (PBMCs), collected at new diagnosis, from a patient treated with antithyroid drugs. The CDR3 sequence is CASSVEYNSPLHF. CDR3 sequence (DNA): TGTGCCAGCAGCGTAGAATACAATTCACCCCTCCACTTT. Based on the CDR3 plus reference TRBV9 and TRBJ1-6, the full variable domain is DSGVTQTPKHLITATGQRVTLRCSPRSGDLSVYWYQQSLDQGLQFLIQYYNGEERAKGNILERFSAQQFPDLHSELNLSSLELGDSALYFCASSVEYNSPLHFGNGTRLTVT.